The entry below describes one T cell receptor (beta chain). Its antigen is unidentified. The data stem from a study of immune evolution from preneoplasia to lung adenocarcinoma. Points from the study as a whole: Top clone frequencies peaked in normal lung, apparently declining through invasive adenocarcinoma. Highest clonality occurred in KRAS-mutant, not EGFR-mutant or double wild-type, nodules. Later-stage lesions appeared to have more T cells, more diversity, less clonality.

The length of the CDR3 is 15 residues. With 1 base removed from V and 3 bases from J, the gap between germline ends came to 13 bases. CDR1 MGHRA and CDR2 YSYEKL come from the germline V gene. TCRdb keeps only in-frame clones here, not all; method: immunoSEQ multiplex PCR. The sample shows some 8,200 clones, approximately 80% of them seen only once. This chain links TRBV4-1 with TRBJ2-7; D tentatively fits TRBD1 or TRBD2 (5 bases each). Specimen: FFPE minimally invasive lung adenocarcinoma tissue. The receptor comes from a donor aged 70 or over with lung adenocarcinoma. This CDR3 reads CASSQAAAGSYEQYF. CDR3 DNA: TGCGCCAGCAGCCAAGCAGCGGCAGGGAGCTACGAGCAGTACTTC.